The 22 T cell receptor beta chains reported below all come from one sample, sequenced in a study of T-cell memory formation after mild COVID-19. One entry per CDR3 protein, called by TCRdb with MiXCR from the 5' RACE reads. This sample carries 110,000 to 150,000 distinct CDR3 sequences, 20% to 25% of them seen once, and the ten largest clones take approximately 24%. Sequencing was performed on PBMCs or a T cell subset sorted from them (not recorded which). These receptors all come from an adult woman who had mild COVID-19 (a few samples of this study predate the infection). Cell type and time point are not known.

The genes are TRBV12-3 or TRBV12-4 and TRBJ2-1, with TRBD2 as a possible D gene (5 bases). The V gene lost 3 bases and the J gene lost 8 bases, with 23 bases spanning the gap. The CDR3 has 17 amino acids. The CDR3, as DNA: TGTGCCAGCAGTTTTCCGGAGAATATTGGGAGATCGGATGAGCAGTTCTTC. Residues: CASSFPENIGRSDEQFF.

This clonotype has at least ten counts. The rearrangement links TRBV7-6 to TRBJ2-1; 13 nucleotides align to TRBD2. Germline trimming cut 6 bases from V and 4 bases from J; bases unmatched to any gene: 3. Per the germline V gene, CDR1 is SGHVS and CDR2 is FNYEAQ. The CDR3 consists of 15 residues. DNA for the CDR3: TGTGCCAGCAGTCCGACTAGCGGGGGGTACAATGAGCAGTTCTTC. Its translation: CASSPTSGGYNEQFF.

This clonotype was observed a few times. V usage is TRBV6-5 and J usage is TRBJ2-2; D call uncertain. Germline lookup yields CDR1 MNHEY and CDR2 SVGAGI. Trimming stripped 6 bases from V and 0 bases from J, with 2 bases between. CDR3 length: 12 amino acids. The CDR3 bases are TGTGCCAGCAGGTCGAACACCGGGGAGCTGTTTTTT. This encodes CASRSNTGELFF.

The table lists this clonotype with a few counts. The genes are TRBV7-8 and TRBJ2-7; 10 nucleotides align to TRBD2. CDR3 length: 13 residues. With 0 bases clipped from V and 12 bases from J, the junction kept 5 bases outside the gene matches. Germline V CDR1 and CDR2: SGHVS, FQNEAQ. CDR3 nucleotide sequence: TGTGCCAGCAGCTTAGCAGGACTAGCGGCCGTGTACTTC. This gives the protein CASSLAGLAAVYF.

The V gene is TRBV20-1, the J gene TRBJ2-5, with D perhaps matching TRBD2 (5 bases). The germline CDR1 and CDR2 sequences are DFQATT and SNEGSKA (reference sequence). The CDR3 spans 14 residues. The V end was cut by 0 bases, the J end by 6 bases, with 14 bases between. The CDR3 DNA reads as TGCAGTGCTAGAGATTTGGGCCGCGGGCAGACCCAGTACTTC. This gives the protein CSARDLGRGQTQYF.

CDR3 protein: CASSALTRLNVLHNEQFF. The CDR3 DNA sequence: TGTGCCAGCAGTGCCCTGACTAGGCTGAATGTATTACACAATGAGCAGTTCTTC. J is TRBJ2-1 and V is TRBV2; D perhaps matches TRBD2 (6 bases). Germline CDR1 and CDR2: SNHLY and FYNNEI. The CDR3 loop spans 18 amino acids. V shed 4 bases and J shed 5 bases, with 24 bases lying between them.

This clonotype was seen only a few times. The rearrangement links TRBV9 to TRBJ2-3; TRBD2 matches 9 bases. The J segment lost 4 bases and the V segment lost 1 base, leaving 7 bases of the junction unmatched. The CDR3 has 16 amino acids. Germline V gene data show CDR1 as SGDLS and CDR2 as YYNGEE. CDR3 DNA: TGTGCCAGCAGCGTAAACGCGGGGGGGCCGGCAGATACGCAGTATTTT. This codes for CASSVNAGGPADTQYF.

The V and J genes are TRBV10-3 and TRBJ2-1, with D perhaps assigned TRBD1 or TRBD2 (5 bases each). Per the germline V gene, CDR1 is ENHRY and CDR2 is SYGVKD. V was cut by 7 bases and J by 7 bases, with 11 bases left in between. The CDR3 consists of 12 residues. CDR3 bases: TGTGCCATCAACGGCGAGGGGAATGAGCAGTTCTTC. It is translated as CAINGEGNEQFF.

This clonotype occurred a few times. This chain uses TRBV7-9 with TRBJ2-7; D is perhaps TRBD2 (5 bases). The germline gives CDR1 SEHNR, CDR2 FQNEAQ (reference sequence). The CDR3 length is 15 residues. V was pared by 5 bases and J by 3 bases, with 17 bases between. CDR3 protein: CASSPEAWTGYEQYF. DNA for the CDR3: TGTGCCAGCAGCCCCGAGGCATGGACTGGCTACGAGCAGTACTTC.

This chain connects TRBV6-2 or TRBV6-3 to TRBJ2-7, with D uncertain. Looked up from germline, CDR1 is MNHEY and CDR2 is SVGEGT. This CDR3 is 12 amino acids long. The V and J ends lost 0 bases and 9 bases respectively, with 9 bases between them. CDR3 nucleotide sequence: TGTGCCAGCAGTTACTCCGGCCCTGCGCAGTACTTC. Translation: CASSYSGPAQYF.

This clonotype was seen more than once but under ten times. This sequence joins TRBV30 and TRBJ1-1, with a tentative D call TRBD1 (6 bases). CDR1 and CDR2 from the germline V gene are GTSNPN and SVGIG (reference sequence). Trimming stripped 5 bases from V and 0 bases from J, with 7 bases between. This CDR3 has 12 residues. CDR3 protein: CAWGGMNTEAFF. The CDR3 coding sequence is TGTGCCTGGGGGGGCATGAACACTGAAGCTTTCTTT.

This clonotype was seen repeatedly, ten times or more. J is TRBJ2-1 and V is TRBV6-4; TRBD2 aligns across 12 bases. There are 14 residues in the CDR3. J was trimmed by 9 bases and V by 10 bases; bases with no gene match: 10. The germline V gene encodes CDR1 MRHNA and CDR2 SNTAGT. The CDR3 DNA reads as TGTGCCACCCGACTAGCGGGAGAGCTAGGTGAGCAGTTCTTC. It is translated as CATRLAGELGEQFF.

The sample holds many counts of this clonotype. V and J are TRBV12-3 or TRBV12-4 and TRBJ2-3; no definite D call. The CDR3 runs to 12 residues. With 6 bases removed from V and 6 bases from J, the gap between germline ends came to 10 bases. The CDR3 reads CASRDSPDTQYF. The CDR3 bases are TGTGCCAGCAGAGATTCTCCCGATACGCAGTATTTT.

This clonotype occurred a few times. The chain couples TRBV18 to TRBJ2-6; D may correspond to TRBD1 or TRBD2 (5 bases each). V was shortened by 0 bases and J by 4 bases, with 13 bases between the two germline ends. CDR3 length: 17 residues. Germline CDR1 and CDR2: KGHSH and LQKENI. The chain's CDR3 is CASSPPTGPQGANVLTF. The CDR3 region has the DNA TGTGCCAGCTCACCACCAACGGGGCCTCAAGGGGCCAACGTCCTGACTTTC.

This sequence joins TRBV7-9 and TRBJ2-1; D might be TRBD1 (6 bases). This CDR3 is built from 12 residues. The germline V gene encodes CDR1 SEHNR and CDR2 FQNEAQ (reference sequence). Trimming took off 5 bases at V and 12 bases at J, with 14 bases between the two ends. The CDR3 sequence: CASSPGQTGQFF. DNA of the CDR3: TGTGCCAGCAGCCCCGGACAGACTGGGCAGTTCTTC.

This chain connects TRBV5-1 to TRBJ2-1; tentatively, D is TRBD1 or TRBD2 (6 bases each). The CDR3 contains 16 residues. Trimming pared 2 bases from V and 0 bases from J, leaving 12 bases between. The V gene's germline CDR1 is SGHRS and CDR2 YFSETQ. The CDR3 loop is CASSFSGASSYNEQFF. DNA for the CDR3: TGCGCCAGCAGCTTCTCGGGGGCTAGCTCCTACAATGAGCAGTTCTTC.

The chain combines TRBV4-3 with TRBJ2-2; D is unresolved. This CDR3 is built from 17 residues. CDR1 is LGHNA and CDR2 is YSLEER in the germline V gene. Deletions cut 0 bases from V and 5 bases from J, with 16 bases between. The CDR3 spells CASSQDWRWGSTGELFF. The CDR3 coding sequence is TGCGCCAGCAGCCAAGATTGGAGATGGGGTAGTACCGGGGAGCTGTTTTTT.

This rearrangement joins TRBV6-6 to TRBJ1-1; D remains unclear. The CDR3 consists of 15 residues. Germline lookup yields CDR1 MNHNY and CDR2 SVGAGI (reference sequence). Trimming removed 6 bases at V and 3 bases at J, with 17 bases between. The CDR3 bases are TGTGCCAGCAGCCTGGTGTGGGAATCGGACACTGAAGCTTTCTTT. It codes for CASSLVWESDTEAFF.

This clonotype was observed a handful of times. The chain combines TRBV11-2 with TRBJ1-1, with 8 bases lining up with TRBD1. V trimming: 5 bases; J trimming: 7 bases; junction bases outside the gene matches: 6. There are 13 residues in the CDR3. Germline values: CDR1 SGHAT, CDR2 FQNNGV. CDR3 residues: CASSPTGGSEAFF. In nucleotides, the CDR3 is TGTGCCAGCAGCCCCACAGGGGGGAGTGAAGCTTTCTTT.

This clonotype was recorded only once. The chain uses TRBV29-1 and TRBJ2-1; D gene uncertain. CDR1 and CDR2 (germline): SQVTM, ANQGSEA. This CDR3 contains 15 residues. The germline V and J ends were trimmed by 6 bases and 4 bases, with 19 bases remaining between them. The CDR3: CSVPHRQAKYNEQFF. In nucleotides, the CDR3 is TGCAGCGTACCCCACCGCCAGGCAAAATACAATGAGCAGTTCTTC.

The gene calls are TRBV6-5 and TRBJ1-1; D call uncertain. Per the germline V gene, CDR1 is MNHEY and CDR2 is SVGAGI. The V end was cut by 5 bases, the J end by 0 bases, with 25 bases between. The CDR3 is made up of 19 amino acids. CDR3 in DNA: TGTGCCAGCAGTAAAAGCCGAGACGGGCAGGAGTTTTTGAACACTGAAGCTTTCTTT. Protein product: CASSKSRDGQEFLNTEAFF.

This clonotype was observed a handful of times. This chain joins TRBV7-3 and TRBJ1-1; 8 nucleotides line up with TRBD1. The ends lost 4 bases at V and 4 bases at J; junction bases unmatched: 8. The CDR3 consists of 15 residues. The germline gives CDR1 SGHTA, CDR2 FQGTGA. The CDR3 loop reads CASSSTGGAGTEAFF. CDR3 DNA sequence: TGTGCCAGCAGCTCCACAGGGGGTGCTGGCACTGAAGCTTTCTTT.